The 20 T cell receptor beta chains listed next were all sequenced from one sample in a study of regulatory T cells in long-lasting Graves disease. Arm-PCR of CDR3 regions with iRepertoire HTBI primers generated TCR beta libraries. TCRdb re-analysed the multiplex PCR reads in MiXCR, keeping a single row per CDR3 protein. The sample holds around 450,000 distinct CDR3 sequences, under 25% seen once. Time point meaning: persistent/refractory GD, antithyroid drugs over 5 years with positive TRAb. Preparation of the TCR library used RNA extracted from PBMCs. The sample was peripheral blood mononuclear cells (PBMCs), taken when the disease was refractory, from a patient treated with antithyroid drugs. All receptors derive from a female donor with Graves disease.

This clonotype was found many times. The chain recombines TRBV29-1 with TRBJ2-5; D may be TRBD2 (6 bases). CDR3 length: 12 residues. CDR1 is SQVTM and CDR2 is ANQGSEA in the germline V gene. The CDR3 sequence is CTGGGSVKTQYF. The CDR3 nucleotides are TGCACGGGTGGAGGGAGCGTAAAGACCCAGTACTTC.

The sample holds a few counts of this clonotype. The rearrangement links TRBV27 to TRBJ2-2; D may be TRBD1 (6 bases). The CDR3 loop spans 14 amino acids. Trimming stripped 8 bases from V and 6 bases from J, with 16 bases between. CDR1 is MNHEY, CDR2 SMNVEV, per germline (reference sequence). CDR3 nucleotide sequence: TGTGCCAGCGGGGTAACAGGGTCCCCCGGGGAGCTGTTTTTT. This gives the protein CASGVTGSPGELFF.

This clonotype appeared a few times. The chain employs TRBV11-2 and TRBJ2-2; D is possibly TRBD2 (6 bases). The V gene lost 8 bases and the J gene lost 5 bases, with 21 bases spanning the gap. The germline CDR1 and CDR2 sequences are SGHAT and FQNNGV. CDR3 length: 16 residues. The CDR3 protein is CASAGSEGRWTGELFF. The CDR3 coding sequence is TGTGCCAGCGCGGGAAGCGAAGGTCGCTGGACCGGGGAGCTGTTTTTT.

This chain links TRBV14 with TRBJ2-5, with TRBD2 identical over 10 bases. The CDR3 spans 15 residues. Germline CDR1 and CDR2: SGHDN and FVKESK. With V trimmed by 3 bases and J by 2 bases, 3 bases remained unmatched. Written as DNA, the CDR3 is TGTGCCAGCAGCCATCTAGCGGGGGCACAAGAGACCCAGTACTTC. Encoded protein: CASSHLAGAQETQYF.

This clonotype occurred many times. The DNA is omitted, as the CDR3 cannot be located on it reliably, and the CDR3 follows TCRdb's listing. The chain joins TRBV12-3 or TRBV12-4 to TRBJ1-1; the D call in the table, TRBD1, was not verified against the DNA. The CDR3 has 15 residues if both end residues are counted. The CDR3 spells CASILGGGWNTEAFF.

This chain joins TRBV7-8 and TRBJ1-3; D might be TRBD1 (5 bases). V lost 0 bases, J lost 2 bases, and 11 bases lay in between. CDR1 SGHVS and CDR2 FQNEAQ come from the germline V gene. The CDR3 runs 16 residues. The chain's CDR3 is CASSLAGGGTGNTIYF. CDR3 nucleotide sequence: TGTGCCAGCAGCTTAGCGGGGGGGGGAACTGGAAACACCATATATTTT.

This clonotype appeared many times. The CDR3 sequence is CASSLALAYEQYF. CDR3 nucleotides: TGTGCCAGCAGCTTAGCCCTAGCCTACGAGCAGTACTTC. This chain joins TRBV11-3 and TRBJ2-7; no clear D gene. CDR3 length: 13 amino acids. The ends were cut back, 1 base at V and 2 bases at J, with 6 bases in the middle. Germline CDR1 reads SGHNT; CDR2 reads YENEEA.

This clonotype has a count of ten or more. This sequence joins TRBV28 and TRBJ2-5; 7 bases map to TRBD1. The CDR3 runs to 16 residues. Germline V gene sequence: CDR1 MDHEN, CDR2 SYDVKM. V shed 2 bases and J 5 bases; nucleotides not matched to a gene: 11. DNA of the CDR3: TGTGCCAGCAGTTTAGGGACAGAGGGGCATGGGGAGACCCAGTACTTC. It is translated as CASSLGTEGHGETQYF.

The CDR3 bases are TGTGCCAGCAGCCCCCAGGGGAACAACTACGAGCAGTACTTC. This gives the protein CASSPQGNNYEQYF. J is TRBJ2-7 and V is TRBV7-9, with D maybe TRBD1 (6 bases). The CDR3 runs 14 residues. V was pared by 5 bases and J by 3 bases, with 14 bases between. The germline V gene encodes CDR1 SEHNR and CDR2 FQNEAQ (reference sequence). The complete variable domain, with remaining parts taken from reference TRBV7-9 and TRBJ2-7, reads DTGVSQNPRHKITKRGQNVTFRCDPISEHNRLYWYRQTLGQGPEFLTYFQNEAQLEKSRLLSDRFSAERPKGSFSTLEIQRTEQGDSAMYLCASSPQGNNYEQYFGPGTRLTVT.

The chain uses TRBV7-9 and TRBJ2-7; possibly TRBD2 for D (5 bases). CDR1 and CDR2 (germline): SEHNR, FQNEAQ (reference sequence). The CDR3 is 13 amino acids. V was shortened by 5 bases and J by 5 bases, with 13 bases between the two germline ends. CDR3 amino acids: CASSPSERDEQYF. The CDR3 nucleotides are TGTGCCAGCAGCCCCTCCGAGAGGGACGAGCAGTACTTC.

The genes are TRBV10-3 and TRBJ1-3; the match to TRBD1 covers 10 bases. Germline V gene sequence: CDR1 ENHRY, CDR2 SYGVKD. CDR3 length: 13 residues. The V gene end was trimmed by 9 bases and the J gene end by 3 bases; junction bases not matched to a gene: 2. CDR3 sequence (DNA): TGTGCCATTGGACAGGGGGTTGGAAACACCATATATTTT. It specifies CAIGQGVGNTIYF.

This clonotype was counted a few times. V and J are TRBV7-9 and TRBJ1-6; tentatively, D is TRBD1 (5 bases). Per the germline V gene, CDR1 is SEHNR and CDR2 is FQNEAQ (reference sequence). This CDR3 is built from 16 residues. V gave up 1 base and J gave up 4 bases, with 11 bases separating them. As DNA, the CDR3 is TGTGCCAGCAGCTTAGGCGGGACGGGGTATAATTCACCCCTCCACTTT. Its protein product is CASSLGGTGYNSPLHF.

This clonotype showed up many times. This rearrangement joins TRBV6-2 or TRBV6-3 to TRBJ1-5; D is perhaps TRBD1 (5 bases). Germline CDR1 and CDR2: MNHEY and SVGEGT. The CDR3 length is 17 residues. The V end was cut by 2 bases, the J end by 6 bases, with 20 bases between. This chain's CDR3 is CASSYPYGQGGLQPQHF. The CDR3 region has the DNA TGTGCCAGCAGTTACCCCTATGGGCAGGGAGGTCTTCAGCCCCAGCATTTT.

The V gene is TRBV7-9, the J gene TRBJ2-7, with TRBD1 matching 9 bases. Germline V gives CDR1 SEHNR, CDR2 FQNEAQ (reference sequence). The CDR3 sequence is 18 residues long. The junction had 15 bases not matched to a gene; V was cut back by 4 bases and J by 2 bases. CDR3 sequence: CASSSGTGSDLYPYEQYF. CDR3 DNA: TGTGCCAGCAGCTCCGGGACAGGGTCAGATCTGTATCCCTACGAGCAGTACTTC.

This clonotype was counted at least ten times. The chain employs TRBV3-1 and TRBJ1-2; D not resolved. CDR3 length: 13 residues. Looked up from germline, CDR1 is LGHDT and CDR2 is YNNKEL (reference sequence). Between the trimmed V and J ends, which lost 3 bases and 8 bases, there was a span of 13 bases. CDR3 sequence: CASSQTPDFGYTF. The CDR3 region has the DNA TGTGCCAGCAGCCAGACTCCCGACTTCGGCTACACCTTC.

This clonotype was detected many times. The V gene is TRBV14, the J gene TRBJ2-7, with D perhaps being TRBD1 or TRBD2 (6 bases each). The CDR3 sequence is 15 residues long. Trimming took off 5 bases at V and 1 base at J, with 15 bases between the two ends. Germline CDR1 and CDR2: SGHDN and FVKESK. The CDR3 sequence: CASSVWGAASYEQYF. In nucleotides, the CDR3 is TGTGCCAGCAGCGTGTGGGGGGCGGCTTCCTACGAGCAGTACTTC.

J is TRBJ2-7 and V is TRBV7-9; tentatively, D is TRBD1 (5 bases). CDR1 and CDR2 (germline): SEHNR, FQNEAQ (reference sequence). V dropped 5 bases and J dropped 0 bases, with 8 bases sitting between them. The CDR3 is made up of 13 amino acids. The CDR3 sequence is CASSQQASYEQYF. The CDR3 DNA is TGTGCCAGCAGCCAACAGGCCTCCTACGAGCAGTACTTC.

In its sample, this clonotype was seen many times. The chain recombines TRBV11-2 with TRBJ1-2, with a tentative D call TRBD1 (6 bases). In germline, CDR1 is SGHAT, CDR2 FQNNGV. The CDR3 is 16 amino acids. Trimming took off 3 bases at V and 4 bases at J, with 18 bases between the two ends. The CDR3 DNA reads TGTGCCAGCAGCTTCCCTCCGGGACAAGTCTTCTATGGCTACACCTTC. The encoded protein is CASSFPPGQVFYGYTF.

This clonotype was recorded many times. The V and J genes are TRBV28 and TRBJ1-2, with D perhaps TRBD1 (6 bases). The V gene lost 6 bases and the J gene lost 4 bases, with 18 bases spanning the gap. CDR1 and CDR2 (germline): MDHEN, SYDVKM. The CDR3 has 15 amino acids. CDR3 region: CASSLRGGAGYGYTF. CDR3 sequence (DNA): TGTGCCAGCAGCTTACGGGGGGGGGCAGGCTATGGCTACACCTTC.

This clonotype was picked up a small number of times. The chain combines TRBV16 with TRBJ1-1; 9 bases line up with TRBD1. The germline CDR1 and CDR2 sequences are KGHSY and FQNENV. The CDR3 is 13 residues long. The V and J ends lost 0 bases and 11 bases, in that order; junction bases with no gene match: 4. The CDR3 here is CASSQSDRGSAFF. In DNA, the CDR3 is TGTGCCAGCAGCCAATCGGACAGGGGATCGGCTTTCTTT.